Listed below are T cell receptor beta chains from one sample, sequenced in a study of shared clonotypes between healthy human individuals. Profiled with immunoSEQ multiplex PCR; TCRdb holds only in-frame clones, not every one. The repertoire holds fewer than 850,000 clones, with about 90% as singletons. Source material: memory CD8+ T cells from PBMCs. The receptors derive from a young man in good health. Some clones in this sample may be carry-over from other donors' samples. The CDR3 runs from the conserved cysteine through the conserved F or W. Fields, in order: clone size, V gene, J gene, D gene, CDR3 protein, CDR3 DNA. D genes are given only for firm matches. Where a row states a size, it is once, few, many or the class of an expanded clone; other rows omit it.

abundance: -
v_gene: TRBV9
j_gene: TRBJ1-4
d_gene: TRBD1
CDR3aa: CASSGQGATNEKLFF
CDR3nt: TGTGCCAGCAGCGGACAGGGGGCAACTAATGAAAAACTGTTTTTT

abundance: -
v_gene: TRBV4-1
j_gene: TRBJ2-7
d_gene: -
CDR3aa: CASSQGSTGVVSYEQYF
CDR3nt: TGCGCCAGCAGCCAAGGCTCGACGGGCGTTGTCTCCTACGAGCAGTACTTC

abundance: -
v_gene: TRBV6-1
j_gene: TRBJ2-7
d_gene: TRBD1
CDR3aa: CASSDPTGTASYEQYF
CDR3nt: TGTGCCAGCAGTGATCCTACTGGGACAGCCTCCTACGAGCAGTACTTC

abundance: -
v_gene: TRBV28
j_gene: TRBJ2-1
d_gene: -
CDR3aa: CASSFSRTRQFF
CDR3nt: TGTGCCAGCAGCTTTTCTCGGACCCGGCAGTTCTTC

abundance: -
v_gene: TRBV7-3
j_gene: TRBJ2-1
d_gene: -
CDR3aa: CASSRDSYNNQFF
CDR3nt: TGTGCCAGCAGCCGAGACTCGTACAATAATCAGTTCTTC

abundance: once
v_gene: TRBV15
j_gene: TRBJ2-7
d_gene: -
CDR3aa: CATSREGYDEQYF
CDR3nt: TGTGCCACCAGCAGAGAGGGGTACGACGAGCAGTACTTC

abundance: -
v_gene: TRBV25-1
j_gene: TRBJ2-5
d_gene: -
CDR3aa: CASSATGLHYF
CDR3nt: TGTGCCAGCAGTGCAACGGGACTCCATTACTTC

abundance: -
v_gene: TRBV15
j_gene: TRBJ2-2
d_gene: -
CDR3aa: CATSIGDTGELFF
CDR3nt: TGTGCCACCAGCATTGGGGACACCGGGGAGCTGTTTTTT

abundance: -
v_gene: TRBV19
j_gene: TRBJ2-1
d_gene: TRBD1
CDR3aa: CASSIRPTGVNEQFF
CDR3nt: TGTGCCAGTAGTATACGCCCTACAGGGGTTAATGAGCAGTTCTTC

abundance: once
v_gene: TRBV4-1
j_gene: TRBJ2-2
d_gene: TRBD2
CDR3aa: CASSQGASGNGELFF
CDR3nt: TGCGCCAGCAGCCAAGGGGCTAGCGGCAACGGGGAGCTGTTTTTT

abundance: -
v_gene: TRBV9
j_gene: TRBJ2-3
d_gene: -
CDR3aa: CASSVNAGWADTQYF
CDR3nt: TGTGCCAGCAGCGTTAATGCAGGGTGGGCAGATACGCAGTATTTT